These 26 T cell receptor beta chains share one sample of origin, sequenced in a study of blood T cells in healthy people across ages. Using a J-beta primer mix together with a sample-barcoded 5' primer, a second PCR was run for about 6 to 12 cycles. One entry per CDR3 protein, called by TCRdb with MiXCR from the 5' RACE reads. This sample has about 800,000 distinct CDR3 sequences, with nearly 60% found just once. Sequencing was performed on blood. All receptors come from a man aged 25 to 40 in good health.

This clonotype was detected a few times. The J gene is TRBJ2-5, the V gene TRBV20-1; a possible D gene is TRBD2 (5 bases). The assigned J gene may be wrong: the sequence end matches TRBJ2-7 better. The CDR3 sequence is 13 residues long. From germline, CDR1 is DFQATT and CDR2 SNEGSKA (reference sequence). In DNA form, the CDR3 reads TGCAGTGCCCAGGACGGAGGAAAATACGAGCAGTACTTC. Translated: CSAQDGGKYEQYF.

CDR3 nucleotides: TGTGCCAGCAGCGTAGGGCACATACAAGAGACCCAGTACTTC. It encodes CASSVGHIQETQYF. V gene TRBV9 combines with J gene TRBJ2-5; D unclear. This CDR3 has 14 residues. Germline lookup yields CDR1 SGDLS and CDR2 YYNGEE. Deletions cut 0 bases from V and 2 bases from J, with 8 bases between.

In the case of this clonotype: This sequence may be a read error, since a much larger clone differs from it by one base. The genes are TRBV5-6 and TRBJ2-3; D is possibly TRBD1 (7 bases). Germline assignment: CDR1 SGHDT and CDR2 YYEEEE. This CDR3 region has 16 residues. The CDR3: CTSSHQGGVDRDTQYF. In DNA form, the CDR3 reads TGTACCAGCAGCCACCAGGGGGGCGTGGATCGAGATACGCAGTATTTT.

This sequence joins TRBV3-1 and TRBJ2-4; D may correspond to TRBD1 or TRBD2 (5 bases each). Matching the DNA end better, TRBJ2-5 makes the J call doubtful. Germline CDR1 reads LGHDT; CDR2 reads YNNKEL (reference sequence). This CDR3 has 15 amino acids. Here the CDR3 reads CASSHFNGAQETQYF. The DNA of the CDR3 is TGTGCCAGCAGCCATTTTAACGGGGCCCAAGAGACCCAGTACTTC.

This chain uses TRBV7-2 with TRBJ1-1, with no clear D. Between the trimmed V and J ends, which lost 4 bases and 1 base, there was a span of 10 bases. Germline V gene data show CDR1 as SGHTA and CDR2 as FQGNSA. There are 14 residues in the CDR3. In DNA form, the CDR3 reads TGTGCCAGCAGCTCAGATTACCCGAACACTGAAGCTTTCTTT. It yields the protein CASSSDYPNTEAFF.

This chain uses TRBV7-3 with TRBJ1-1; possibly TRBD1 for D (5 bases). Germline CDR1 SGHTA, CDR2 FQGTGA. The CDR3 is made up of 13 amino acids. V lost 6 bases to trimming and J lost 3 bases, with 11 bases between them. Here the CDR3 reads CASSSTRDTEAFF. Here the CDR3 DNA reads TGTGCCAGCAGTTCTACCAGGGACACTGAAGCTTTCTTT.

The chain recombines TRBV20-1 with TRBJ2-1; D perhaps matches TRBD2 (5 bases). Germline V CDR1 and CDR2: DFQATT, SNEGSKA (reference sequence). V lost 2 bases and J 7 bases, leaving 18 bases between the germline ends. The CDR3 contains 15 residues. For the CDR3, the DNA is TGCAGTGCTAGAAGAGGGCCAGATGGTAGGAATGAGCAGTTCTTC. It yields the protein CSARRGPDGRNEQFF.

A few counts support this clonotype. The gene calls are TRBV7-2 and TRBJ2-5; no clear D. Germline values: CDR1 SGHTA, CDR2 FQGNSA. The CDR3 covers 11 residues. The ends were cut back, 6 bases at V and 7 bases at J, with 9 bases in the middle. CDR3 sequence: CASSPMGTQYF. The DNA for the CDR3 is TGTGCCAGCAGTCCGATGGGGACCCAGTACTTC.

The chain carries TRBV25-1 and TRBJ1-2, with a weak D call TRBD1 (6 bases). Trimming cost V 4 bases and J 4 bases, with 13 bases left between them. This CDR3 has 14 amino acids. CDR1 and CDR2 (germline): MGHDK, SYGVNS. CDR3 residues: CASSVRDTCYGYTF. The CDR3 bases are TGTGCCAGCAGTGTCCGGGACACCTGCTATGGCTACACCTTC.

This clonotype was seen a few times. The rearrangement links TRBV20-1 to TRBJ1-6; maybe TRBD1 (6 bases). CDR3 size: 16 residues. Trimming left V 3 bases short and J 0 bases short, with 12 bases between. Germline-derived CDR1 and CDR2 are DFQATT and SNEGSKA (reference sequence). CDR3 nucleotides: TGCAGTGCTAGTTCAGGGGTCTACTCCTATAATTCACCCCTCCACTTT. As protein: CSASSGVYSYNSPLHF.

The rearrangement uses TRBV4-3 and TRBJ2-1; TRBD2 might be the D (6 bases). Germline CDR1 and CDR2: LGHNA and YSLEER. This CDR3 contains 15 residues. The V and J ends lost 1 base and 6 bases respectively, with 13 bases between them. The CDR3 bases are TGCGCCAGCAGCCAAGCGGGAGAACGGTCCAATGAGCAGTTCTTC. Residues: CASSQAGERSNEQFF.

The chain carries TRBV11-2 and TRBJ2-5, with 14 bases matching TRBD2. Germline V gene sequence: CDR1 SGHAT, CDR2 FQNNGV. CDR3 length: 14 amino acids. With 4 bases clipped from V and 8 bases from J, the junction kept 3 bases outside the gene matches. CDR3 bases: TGTGCCAGCAGCTCCGGGACTAGCGGGAGTACCCAGTACTTC. Amino acid sequence: CASSSGTSGSTQYF.

The V call is TRBV20-1, the J call TRBJ1-4; TRBD1 might be the D (5 bases). Between the trimmed V and J ends, which lost 0 bases and 0 bases, there was a span of 8 bases. Germline V lookup: CDR1 DFQATT, CDR2 SNEGSKA (reference sequence). There are 15 residues in the CDR3. CDR3 region: CSAREGGTTNEKLFF. The CDR3 DNA reads TGCAGTGCTAGAGAGGGGGGAACAACTAATGAAAAACTGTTTTTT.

This clonotype has at least ten counts. The chain carries TRBV19 and TRBJ2-1; 7 positions agree with TRBD1. The CDR3 loop spans 14 amino acids. The V segment lost 4 bases and the J segment 0 bases; nucleotides outside the gene matches: 0. CDR1 and CDR2 from the germline V gene are LNHDA and SQIVND (reference sequence). DNA for the CDR3: TGTGCCAGTAGTACAGGGGGCTCCTACAATGAGCAGTTCTTC. Translated: CASSTGGSYNEQFF.

V and J are TRBV4-2 and TRBJ2-5; D may be TRBD2 (5 bases). With the DNA end fitting TRBJ2-7 better, the J assignment may be wrong. The CDR3 covers 16 residues. Looked up from germline, CDR1 is LGHNA and CDR2 is YNFKEQ. CDR3 amino acids: CASSQDRRASSYEQYF. For the CDR3, the DNA is TGTGCCAGCAGCCAAGACCGGCGGGCGAGCTCCTACGAGCAGTACTTC.

V is TRBV3-1 and J is TRBJ1-2; no clear D gene. This CDR3 spans 18 amino acids. Between the trimmed V and J ends, which lost 1 base and 0 bases, there was a span of 18 bases. Germline CDR1 reads LGHDT; CDR2 reads YNNKEL (reference sequence). This CDR3 is CASSQAPRSGLTNYGYTF. The CDR3 DNA is TGTGCCAGCAGCCAAGCCCCTCGATCGGGCCTAACTAACTATGGCTACACCTTC.

The rearrangement joins TRBV7-9 to TRBJ2-7; 8 positions agree with TRBD1. From germline, CDR1 is SEHNR and CDR2 FQNEAQ (reference sequence). Trimming took 1 base from V and 2 from J; bases not matched to a gene: 7. The CDR3 contains 16 residues. CDR3 loop: CASSLERDRYPYEQYF. CDR3 DNA sequence: TGTGCCAGCAGCTTAGAGAGGGACAGGTACCCCTACGAGCAGTACTTC.

CDR3 residues: CASSHRQGIAQPQHF. CDR3 nucleotides: TGTGCCAGCAGCCATAGACAGGGGATCGCTCAGCCCCAGCATTTT. This chain links TRBV5-6 with TRBJ1-5, with 8 bases lining up with TRBD1. The CDR3 has 15 amino acids. Germline values: CDR1 SGHDT, CDR2 YYEEEE. Unmatched junction bases numbered 9, after V lost 4 bases and J lost 6 bases.

The chain is built from TRBV20-1 and TRBJ1-5, with D possibly TRBD1 on 5 matching bases. The CDR3 covers 17 residues. Trimming took 8 bases from V and 0 from J, leaving 23 bases between them. Germline assignment: CDR1 DFQATT and CDR2 SNEGSKA (reference sequence). The DNA for the CDR3 is TGCAGTTCCAGCGCCATACAGGCGCAGTATAGCAATCAGCCCCAGCATTTT. Translated: CSSSAIQAQYSNQPQHF.

V is TRBV4-3 and J is TRBJ2-3, with 7 bases fitting TRBD2. The CDR3 totals 13 residues. The germline V gene has CDR1 LGHNA and CDR2 YSLEER. Losses at the gene ends were 7 bases for V and 4 bases for J; bases not matched to a gene: 5. CDR3 DNA sequence: TGCGCCAGCAAGGGCGGGAGCCCAGATACGCAGTATTTT. Translating it yields CASKGGSPDTQYF.

The chain joins TRBV4-1 to TRBJ2-1; D ambiguous. The germline V gene encodes CDR1 MGHRA and CDR2 YSYEKL. Trimming took 4 bases from V and 5 from J, leaving 15 bases between them. The CDR3 totals 15 residues. The CDR3 DNA sequence: TGCGCCAGCAGCCCCCTCGGAATCGGTCACAATGAGCAGTTCTTC. It is translated as CASSPLGIGHNEQFF.

V gene TRBV5-1 combines with J gene TRBJ2-7; 8 bases are shared with TRBD1. The CDR3 is made up of 14 amino acids. With 5 bases clipped from V and 4 bases from J, the junction kept 8 bases outside the gene matches. The germline V gene has CDR1 SGHRS and CDR2 YFSETQ. CDR3 sequence (DNA): TGCGCCAGCAGTGATATCCAGGGGGCGTACGAGCAGTACTTC. This translates into CASSDIQGAYEQYF.

J is TRBJ1-2 and V is TRBV2, with 7 positions matching TRBD1. Germline CDR1 reads SNHLY; CDR2 reads FYNNEI. The CDR3 totals 12 residues. With V trimmed by 4 bases and J by 8 bases, 4 bases remained unmatched. This CDR3 is CASSVTGAGYTF. The DNA of the CDR3 is TGTGCCAGCAGTGTAACAGGGGCCGGCTACACCTTC.

This clonotype appeared a few times. This chain uses TRBV7-2 with TRBJ2-4; D may be TRBD2 (6 bases). The J call is doubtful: the DNA matches TRBJ2-7 better. The CDR3 spans 14 residues. Germline CDR1 SGHTA, CDR2 FQGNSA. The CDR3: CASSLNGRWDEQYF. DNA for the CDR3: TGTGCCAGCAGCTTAAACGGGAGATGGGACGAGCAGTACTTC.

This chain links TRBV7-9 with TRBJ2-7, with 8 bases that match TRBD1. The J call may be wrong; the DNA end is better matched by TRBJ2-5. CDR3 length: 14 residues. In germline, CDR1 is SEHNR, CDR2 FQNEAQ (reference sequence). The CDR3 reads CASSLARGPETQYF. For the CDR3, the DNA is TGTGCCAGCAGCTTAGCCAGGGGGCCAGAGACCCAGTACTTC.

The rearrangement links TRBV12-3 or TRBV12-4 to TRBJ1-2; D ambiguous. V dropped 3 bases and J dropped 4 bases, with 9 bases sitting between them. The CDR3 loop spans 13 amino acids. The CDR3 reads CASSLGRRYGYTF. CDR3 DNA: TGTGCCAGCAGTTTGGGCAGGCGCTATGGCTACACCTTC.